This entry is about one T cell receptor beta chain. Its antigen is still unknown. No qualities accompany the bases; no much larger clone lies one base away. On a MiSeq, deep resolution sequencing aimed for a depth between 1 in 1 million and 1 in 200,000 T cells, with each clonotype covered roughly 10x on average. TCR beta libraries were generated with the immunoSEQ hsTCRB Kit. Concerning the study's data processing: Data were analyzed with ImmunoSEQ Data Assistant and ImmunoSEQ Analyzer, with V, D and J genes assigned per IMGT definitions. Clonality, which ranges from 0 to 1, was calculated by subtracting the normalized Shannon entropy of productive rearrangement frequencies from one. Only overrepresented clonotypes making up at least 0.05% of each patient's repertoire were included in the public clonotype analysis. Repertoires from 10 to 15 age-matched healthy donors in immuneACCESS were used as clonality controls. TCRdb mirrors the immuneACCESS table, restricted to in-frame sequences. Some clones are absent from its copies; in checked studies, under half trace to an unresolved V gene, and the reason for the others is unknown. V and J calls and clone size follow that table, whereas D and trimming were derived from the DNA. This sample comprises some 200,000 clones, roughly three quarters of them detected only once. The top ten hold more than 9.5% of the sample.

These data originate in a study of cytotoxic CD8 clonotypes in ibrutinib-treated CLL (dated by TCRdb to the early 2020s). Turning to the overall study: In this cohort, about 16 patients were treatment-naive and approximately ten were relapsed/refractory, while fewer than 18 had unmutated IGHV. Response samples were obtained after a median of roughly eleven months of treatment, with a range of about 6 to 36 months. Of the approximately 86 people in the trial, approximately 28 had longitudinal samples available. On average, each sample had 255,043 productive templates and under 95,000 productive rearrangements. Cryopreserved peripheral blood mononuclear cells were collected before treatment, at response, and at either disease progression or sustained remission. Partial responses were observed in some 24 patients and complete responses in 2; after a median follow-up of around 68 months, remission was maintained in around 14 patients and progression was observed in some twelve. Every sample from remission and from progressive disease was obtained while the patients were still on ibrutinib. Overall results and qualifications from the work: Sampling times were not matched between patients in sustained remission and patients whose disease was progressing, and lymph node repertoires were not examined. Public clonotypes were rare and either shrank or stayed stable during treatment, and the rise in clonality at ibrutinib response reflected expansion of private clonotypes. An increase in clonality was observed at ibrutinib response, with clonality remaining stable during sustained remission and falling back toward baseline at progression. Baseline clonality was found to be higher than that of age-matched healthy donors and was strongly correlated with circulating CD8+ T-cell counts.

The germline V gene yields SGHAT for CDR1 and FQNNGV for CDR2. The CDR3, from cysteine to phenylalanine, totals 15 residues. Solely the CDR3 DNA is kept, with 45 bases framed from the first base. V is shortened by 1 base, J by 4 bases, and the region joining them spans 13 bases. The time point label corresponds to: about a year on ibrutinib. Roughly 2.2 micrograms of genomic DNA were extracted from cryopreserved PBMCs for TCR beta library preparation. Longitudinal blood samples from CLL patients on ibrutinib monotherapy were analyzed using high-throughput TCR beta sequencing. The patients took part in an open-label, single-center phase 2 trial of ibrutinib monotherapy.

The clonotype comes from a human donor with chronic lymphocytic leukemia. This receptor chain uses TRBV11-2 and TRBJ1-1; perhaps TRBD1 is the D gene, with 6 bases matching. The sequencing here drew on PBMCs, taken after 12 months of ibrutinib treatment. The nucleotide sequence is given as TGTGCCAGCAGCTTAGTTGCAGGGGTTTCCACTGAAGCTTTCTTT. This encodes CASSLVAGVSTEAFF.